Below, 27 T cell receptor beta chains from the same sample are listed, as sequenced in a study of blood T cell repertoires in COVID-19. Generated by immunoSEQ multiplex PCR, the TCRdb table keeps only in-frame clones and is missing some. The sample lists about 250,000 clones, approximately 89% occurring once. The sequenced sample consisted of PBMCs or T cells enriched from blood (not recorded which). These receptors were collected from a woman younger than 45 with acute COVID-19.

The chain carries TRBV30 and TRBJ1-1; D remains unclear. The V end was cut by 7 bases, the J end by 5 bases, with 8 bases between. Germline CDR1 GTSNPN, CDR2 SVGIG (reference sequence). The length of the CDR3 is 10 residues. The CDR3 is CASYRTEAFF. In DNA form, the CDR3 reads TGTGCCTCTTACCGGACTGAAGCTTTCTTT.

The sample holds one count of this clone. This sequence joins TRBV6-5 and TRBJ2-1; D ambiguous. V was trimmed by 6 bases and J by 0 bases, leaving 9 bases between them. Germline V gene lookup returns CDR1 MNHEY and CDR2 SVGAGI. The CDR3 is 14 residues long. The chain's CDR3 is CASRASVSYNEQFF. CDR3 nucleotide sequence: TGTGCCAGCAGGGCCAGTGTCTCCTACAATGAGCAGTTCTTC.

The V call is TRBV7-9, the J call TRBJ1-2; D is uncertain. V was trimmed by 1 base and J by 5 bases, leaving 11 bases between them. Germline loops: CDR1 SEHNR, CDR2 FQNEAQ (reference sequence). This CDR3 has 14 amino acids. CDR3 nucleotide sequence: TGTGCCAGCAGCTTAGATATAGGAGGGTATGGCTACACCTTC. Translating gives CASSLDIGGYGYTF.

The chain joins TRBV29-1 to TRBJ2-2; D is unresolved. CDR1 SQVTM and CDR2 ANQGSEA come from the germline V gene. V was trimmed by 4 bases and J by 1 base, leaving 7 bases between them. CDR3 length equals 13 residues. The CDR3 loop reads CSVGRENTGELFF. CDR3 nucleotide sequence: TGCAGCGTTGGAAGAGAGAACACCGGGGAGCTGTTTTTT.

The chain recombines TRBV9 with TRBJ1-1, with D perhaps TRBD1 (6 bases). The V gene lost 3 bases and the J gene lost 0 bases, with 15 bases spanning the gap. The germline gives CDR1 SGDLS, CDR2 YYNGEE. CDR3 length: 16 amino acids. This chain's CDR3 is CASSEGGGVMNTEAFF. The CDR3 DNA reads as TGTGCCAGCAGCGAGGGGGGAGGGGTTATGAACACTGAAGCTTTCTTT. Supplemented by reference TRBV9 and TRBJ1-1, the full variable domain reads DSGVTQTPKHLITATGQRVTLRCSPRSGDLSVYWYQQSLDQGLQFLIQYYNGEERAKGNILERFSAQQFPDLHSELNLSSLELGDSALYFCASSEGGGVMNTEAFFGQGTRLTVV.

The rearrangement links TRBV6-5 to TRBJ2-3; 8 positions match TRBD2. Germline values: CDR1 MNHEY, CDR2 SVGAGI. The CDR3 loop spans 15 amino acids. After removal of 4 bases from V and 2 bases from J, the junction contained 5 bases not matched to a gene. The CDR3 bases are TGTGCCAGCAGTTTTAGCGGGGAAAACACAGATACGCAGTATTTT. Protein: CASSFSGENTDTQYF.

This chain connects TRBV4-1 to TRBJ2-1, with D unclear. V dropped 1 base and J dropped 3 bases, with 7 bases sitting between them. The germline gives CDR1 MGHRA, CDR2 YSYEKL. This CDR3 has 14 residues. This CDR3 reads CASSQATVYNEQFF. CDR3 sequence (DNA): TGCGCCAGCAGCCAAGCGACTGTCTACAATGAGCAGTTCTTC.

V is TRBV14 and J is TRBJ2-1, with 10 bases matching TRBD2. CDR3 length: 13 amino acids. V shed 5 bases, J shed 9 bases, and the junction held 4 bases outside the gene matches. Germline V gene sequence: CDR1 SGHDN, CDR2 FVKESK. CDR3 region: CASSWTSGSEQFF. Here the CDR3 DNA reads TGTGCCAGCAGCTGGACTAGCGGCTCTGAGCAGTTCTTC. Full variable domain (outside the CDR3, taken from reference TRBV14 and TRBJ2-1): EAGVTQFPSHSVIEKGQTVTLRCDPISGHDNLYWYRRVMGKEIKFLLHFVKESKQDESGMPNNRFLAERTGGTYSTLKVQPAELEDSGVYFCASSWTSGSEQFFGPGTRLTVL.

DNA of the CDR3: TGTGCCAGCAGCTTCCCCCGGGACAGGGGGCGCGGTTTCGACACCGGGGAGCTGTTTTTT. This gives the protein CASSFPRDRGRGFDTGELFF. This chain joins TRBV7-8 and TRBJ2-2; TRBD1 matches 12 bases. The V segment lost 3 bases and the J segment 3 bases; nucleotides outside the gene matches: 14. Per the germline V gene, CDR1 is SGHVS and CDR2 is FQNEAQ. The CDR3 extends over 20 amino acids.

The V and J genes are TRBV7-2 and TRBJ2-3; D gene uncertain. Germline-derived CDR1 and CDR2 are SGHTA and FQGNSA. CDR3 length: 14 amino acids. Trimming took 4 bases from V and 6 from J, leaving 14 bases between them. Here the CDR3 DNA reads TGTGCCAGCAGCTATTCAGGTTATGTTGATACGCAGTATTTT. It yields the protein CASSYSGYVDTQYF.

The rearrangement joins TRBV10-1 to TRBJ1-1; D gene uncertain. Germline values: CDR1 WNHNN, CDR2 SYGVQD (reference sequence). The CDR3 is made up of 14 amino acids. V was trimmed by 5 bases and J by 1 base, leaving 11 bases between them. The CDR3 sequence is CASSPDYWNTEAFF. CDR3 bases: TGCGCCAGCAGTCCCGACTATTGGAACACTGAAGCTTTCTTT.

This chain links TRBV7-9 with TRBJ2-1; D may be TRBD2 (7 bases). Trimming stripped 5 bases from V and 5 bases from J, with 16 bases between. The V gene's germline CDR1 is SEHNR and CDR2 FQNEAQ (reference sequence). The CDR3 has 15 amino acids. The CDR3 coding sequence is TGTGCCAGCAGCCCCGCTGGGGGGGCTCACAATGAGCAGTTCTTC. Translating it yields CASSPAGGAHNEQFF. Together with reference TRBV7-9 and TRBJ2-1, the CDR3 gives the full variable domain: DTGVSQNPRHKITKRGQNVTFRCDPISEHNRLYWYRQTLGQGPEFLTYFQNEAQLEKSRLLSDRFSAERPKGSFSTLEIQRTEQGDSAMYLCASSPAGGAHNEQFFGPGTRLTVL.

The chain carries TRBV19 and TRBJ2-3; 7 bases map to TRBD1. The CDR3 runs to 14 residues. Trimming at V came to 10 bases and at J to 4 bases, leaving 11 bases not matched to a gene. CDR1 is LNHDA, CDR2 SQIVND, per germline (reference sequence). CDR3 amino acids: CATSRGRGSDTQYF. In DNA, the CDR3 is TGTGCCACATCAAGGGGGCGTGGCTCAGATACGCAGTATTTT.

V is TRBV4-3 and J is TRBJ1-4, with D perhaps TRBD1 (6 bases). The CDR3 totals 14 residues. CDR1 LGHNA and CDR2 YSLEER come from the germline V gene. V lost 2 bases, J lost 7 bases, and 11 bases lay in between. The CDR3 sequence is CASSQSRGSEKLFF. The CDR3 DNA reads as TGCGCCAGCAGCCAATCCAGGGGCTCTGAAAAACTGTTTTTT.

The chain has TRBV9 and TRBJ1-2; 11 nucleotides agree with TRBD1. This CDR3 is built from 14 residues. CDR1 is SGDLS, CDR2 YYNGEE, per germline. J lost 8 bases, V lost 0 bases, and 3 bases had no gene match. The CDR3 DNA is TGTGCCAGCAGCGTAGATCGGACAGGGGGCGGCTACACCTTC. Amino acid sequence: CASSVDRTGGGYTF.

The sample holds a few counts of this clone. The V gene is TRBV19, the J gene TRBJ1-1, with 7 nucleotides matching TRBD1. V was clipped by 5 bases and J by 2 bases; unmatched bases: 8. Germline CDR1 and CDR2: LNHDA and SQIVND (reference sequence). CDR3 length equals 15 residues. CDR3 sequence (DNA): TGTGCCAGTAGTTCCGGTCGACAGGGAAACACTGAAGCTTTCTTT. This codes for CASSSGRQGNTEAFF.

The chain employs TRBV29-1 and TRBJ1-2, with D unresolved. The CDR3 loop spans 16 amino acids. V lost 3 bases and J 9 bases, leaving 26 bases between the germline ends. Germline-derived CDR1 and CDR2 are SQVTM and ANQGSEA. CDR3 region: CSVEVDWEPSPNRYTF. The CDR3 bases are TGCAGCGTTGAGGTTGATTGGGAGCCCTCGCCCAACCGCTACACCTTC. Complete variable domain (other parts from reference TRBV29-1 and TRBJ1-2): SAVISQKPSRDICQRGTSLTIQCQVDSQVTMMFWYRQQPGQSLTLIATANQGSEATYESGFVIDKFPISRPNLTFSTLTVSNMSPEDSSIYLCSVEVDWEPSPNRYTFGSGTRLTVV.

The chain uses TRBV19 and TRBJ1-3; no clear D. V was trimmed by 6 bases and J by 0 bases, leaving 15 bases between them. The germline V gene encodes CDR1 LNHDA and CDR2 SQIVND (reference sequence). The CDR3 spans 16 residues. CDR3 bases: TGTGCCAGTAGCCACGTCTCCACTAGCTCTGGAAACACCATATATTTT. Translated, it gives CASSHVSTSSGNTIYF.

The chain links TRBV6-2 or TRBV6-3 to TRBJ2-2; possibly TRBD1 for D (6 bases). With 2 bases removed from V and 6 bases from J, the gap between germline ends came to 10 bases. The CDR3 loop spans 14 amino acids. Germline CDR1 and CDR2: MNHEY and SVGEGT. CDR3 amino acids: CASSYARQAGELFF. The CDR3 coding sequence is TGTGCCAGCAGTTACGCCAGACAGGCCGGGGAGCTGTTTTTT.

This clone occurred once. This chain joins TRBV11-2 and TRBJ2-7; the match to TRBD2 covers 12 bases. Losses at the gene ends were 3 bases for V and 3 bases for J; bases not matched to a gene: 9. Germline CDR1 and CDR2: SGHAT and FQNNGV. CDR3 length equals 17 residues. The CDR3, as DNA: TGTGCCAGCAGCTTTCTTTTAGGACTAGCGGGGAACTACGAGCAGTACTTC. Translation gives CASSFLLGLAGNYEQYF.

The chain employs TRBV11-2 and TRBJ2-5; D call uncertain. Germline values: CDR1 SGHAT, CDR2 FQNNGV. Trimming took off 2 bases at V and 2 bases at J, with 6 bases between the two ends. The CDR3 runs 13 residues. The CDR3, as DNA: TGTGCCAGCAGCTTAAGGAGACAAGAGACCCAGTACTTC. Its translation: CASSLRRQETQYF.

This clone was picked up one time. The chain is built from TRBV27 and TRBJ1-1; 7 bases match TRBD1. CDR1 and CDR2 (germline): MNHEY, SMNVEV (reference sequence). The trim removed 6 bases at V and 0 bases at J, leaving 10 bases unmatched. CDR3 length: 16 residues. CDR3 sequence: CASSFMVDRLNTEAFF. The CDR3 DNA sequence: TGTGCCAGCAGCTTTATGGTGGACAGGCTGAACACTGAAGCTTTCTTT.

This clone was counted only a few times. V is TRBV11-3 and J is TRBJ2-1; D unclear. Per germline, CDR1 SGHNT and CDR2 YENEEA. V dropped 3 bases and J dropped 5 bases, with 8 bases sitting between them. The CDR3 length is 13 residues. CDR3 residues: CASSFEQDNEQFF. The CDR3 coding sequence is TGTGCCAGCAGCTTCGAGCAGGACAATGAGCAGTTCTTC.

The count of this clone is one. Here the CDR3 reads CASSLVGLWGLGYGYTF. The DNA for the CDR3 is TGTGCCAGCAGTTTAGTCGGTTTGTGGGGGCTAGGCTATGGCTACACCTTC. The V gene is TRBV28, the J gene TRBJ1-2, with a tentative D call TRBD1 (6 bases). With 2 bases removed from V and 4 bases from J, the gap between germline ends came to 20 bases. In germline, CDR1 is MDHEN, CDR2 SYDVKM. The CDR3 has 17 residues.

The chain recombines TRBV5-6 with TRBJ2-3; D possibly corresponds to TRBD1 (7 bases). Trimming left V 4 bases short and J 3 bases short, with 15 bases between. This CDR3 is built from 15 residues. In germline, CDR1 is SGHDT, CDR2 YYEEEE. The CDR3 nucleotides read TGTGCCAGCAGCCTTACTCCAGGGGGGACAGATACGCAGTATTTT. Translation: CASSLTPGGTDTQYF.

This chain links TRBV18 with TRBJ2-6; 7 nucleotides agree with TRBD1. This CDR3 contains 18 residues. Germline-derived CDR1 and CDR2 are KGHSH and LQKENI. V was clipped by 2 bases and J by 0 bases; unmatched bases: 7. CDR3 residues: CASSPTDRILSGANVLTF. In DNA, the CDR3 is TGTGCCAGCTCACCAACGGACAGGATACTCTCTGGGGCCAACGTCCTGACTTTC.

A word on this clone: This specimen includes other DNA sequences encoding the same CDR3. The V and J genes are TRBV3-1 (or the pseudogene TRBV3-2) and TRBJ1-3; D remains unclear. V lost 6 bases to trimming and J lost 4 bases, with 13 bases between them. The CDR3 loop spans 14 amino acids. In germline, CDR1 is LGHDT, CDR2 YNNKEL (reference sequence). CDR3 amino acids: CASSLGTAGNTIYF. The CDR3 nucleotides are TGTGCCAGCAGTCTAGGAACGGCGGGAAACACCATATATTTT.